Below, 7 T cell receptor beta chains from the same sample are listed, as sequenced in a study of T-cell reconstitution after alpha-beta-depleted transplantation in children. The authors prepared the TCRbeta library with unique molecular identifiers. TCRdb analysed the PCR reads with MiXCR anew, one entry per CDR3 protein. The data hold roughly 790,000 distinct CDR3 sequences, with roughly 15% observed a single time. Sequencing used PBMCs, mostly from graft donor cells, obtained 360 days after TCRalphabeta/CD19-depleted stem cell transplant. These receptors were taken from a male patient younger than 18 who had a stem cell transplant for acute lymphoblastic leukemia, so the T cells may come from the graft donor.

Only a few counts were recorded for this clonotype. The DNA of the CDR3 is TGTGCCAGCAGCCTGTACAGGGGTTCTGAGCAGTTCTTC. Translated, it gives CASSLYRGSEQFF. The chain carries TRBV7-8 and TRBJ2-1; 7 bases are a match to TRBD1. V was pared by 5 bases and J by 9 bases, with 7 bases of the junction left unmatched. Germline V gene sequence: CDR1 SGHVS, CDR2 FQNEAQ. The CDR3 contains 13 residues.

This clonotype was found a few times. The chain couples TRBV7-8 to TRBJ2-7; TRBD1 agrees at 9 bases. This CDR3 is 16 amino acids long. Germline V CDR1 and CDR2: SGHVS, FQNEAQ. With V trimmed by 3 bases and J by 5 bases, 11 bases remained unmatched. The CDR3 nucleotides are TGTGCCAGCAGCTTCCGGAGGACAGGGGCTTCACACGAGCAGTACTTC. Translating it yields CASSFRRTGASHEQYF.

This clonotype has at least ten counts. The gene calls are TRBV9 and TRBJ2-1; 8 bases match TRBD1. Germline V gives CDR1 SGDLS, CDR2 YYNGEE. The CDR3 extends over 15 amino acids. V was pared by 4 bases and J by 3 bases, with 6 bases of the junction left unmatched. CDR3 nucleotide sequence: TGTGCCAGCAGCCCCAGACAGGGGATCTACAATGAGCAGTTCTTC. Its translation: CASSPRQGIYNEQFF.

This clonotype was picked up a small number of times. This chain links TRBV12-3 or TRBV12-4 with TRBJ1-2; 10 bases match TRBD1. This CDR3 is 15 amino acids long. Trimming at V came to 1 base and at J to 6 bases, leaving 5 bases not matched to a gene. As DNA, the CDR3 is TGTGCCAGCAGTTTAGGGGACAGGGGCAGTCATGGCTACACCTTC. Translation gives CASSLGDRGSHGYTF.

The chain is built from TRBV6-2 or TRBV6-3 and TRBJ2-7; 7 bases are shared with TRBD2. Germline-derived CDR1 and CDR2 are MNHEY and SVGEGT. The J segment lost 5 bases and the V segment lost 2 bases, leaving 6 bases of the junction unmatched. The CDR3 has 14 amino acids. CDR3 protein: CASSYRRERNEQYF. CDR3 nucleotides: TGTGCCAGCAGTTACCGGCGGGAGAGGAACGAGCAGTACTTC.

This chain uses TRBV7-8 with TRBJ2-1; D gene unclear. Germline-derived CDR1 and CDR2 are SGHVS and FQNEAQ. The CDR3 covers 14 residues. Deletions cut 3 bases from V and 1 base from J, with 7 bases between. The CDR3 DNA reads as TGTGCCAGCAGCTTCTTTACTTCCTACAATGAGCAGTTCTTC. This encodes CASSFFTSYNEQFF.

This rearrangement joins TRBV12-3 or TRBV12-4 to TRBJ2-5; weak D call: TRBD1 (5 bases). The germline V and J ends were trimmed by 6 bases and 4 bases, with 15 bases remaining between them. The CDR3 runs to 14 residues. The CDR3 reads CASSPGLGLETQYF. The CDR3 bases are TGTGCCAGCAGCCCAGGGTTAGGGTTAGAGACCCAGTACTTC.